Sequencing of this T cell receptor beta chain was carried out in a study of T-cell reconstitution after alpha-beta-depleted transplantation in children. The sample holds a few counts of this clonotype. Construction of the TCRbeta library involved unique molecular identifiers. TCRdb redid the calling of the PCR reads with MiXCR, one entry per CDR3 protein. The profile shows hundreds of thousands of distinct CDR3 sequences, around 9.5% of them singletons. The sequenced sample was PBMCs from the stem cell graft donor, obtained from the stem cell graft. This clonotype was sampled from a human donor who donated a stem cell graft to a child with acute lymphoblastic leukemia.

The CDR3 nucleotides read TGTGCCAGCACCGAGGGGTGGGAGACCCAGTACTTC. Encoded protein: CASTEGWETQYF. V usage is TRBV12-3 or TRBV12-4 and J usage is TRBJ2-5, with D perhaps assigned TRBD1 or TRBD2 (5 bases each). V was clipped by 7 bases and J by 5 bases, with 11 bases between them. The length of the CDR3 is 12 residues.